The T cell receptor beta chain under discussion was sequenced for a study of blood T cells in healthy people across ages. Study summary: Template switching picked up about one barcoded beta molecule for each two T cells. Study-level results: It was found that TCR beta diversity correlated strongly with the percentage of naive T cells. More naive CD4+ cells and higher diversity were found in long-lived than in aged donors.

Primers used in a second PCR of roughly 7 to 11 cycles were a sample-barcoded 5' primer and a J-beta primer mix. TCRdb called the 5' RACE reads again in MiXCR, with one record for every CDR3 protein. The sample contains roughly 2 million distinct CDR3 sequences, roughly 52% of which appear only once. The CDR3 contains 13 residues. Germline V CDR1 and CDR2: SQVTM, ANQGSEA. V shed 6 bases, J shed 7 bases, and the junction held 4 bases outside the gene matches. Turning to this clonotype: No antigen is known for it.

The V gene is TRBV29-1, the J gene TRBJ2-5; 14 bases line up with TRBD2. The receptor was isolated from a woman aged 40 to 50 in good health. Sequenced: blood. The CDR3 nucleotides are TGCAGCGTGACTAGCGGGGGGGCCGGGACCCAGTACTTC. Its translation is CSVTSGGAGTQYF.